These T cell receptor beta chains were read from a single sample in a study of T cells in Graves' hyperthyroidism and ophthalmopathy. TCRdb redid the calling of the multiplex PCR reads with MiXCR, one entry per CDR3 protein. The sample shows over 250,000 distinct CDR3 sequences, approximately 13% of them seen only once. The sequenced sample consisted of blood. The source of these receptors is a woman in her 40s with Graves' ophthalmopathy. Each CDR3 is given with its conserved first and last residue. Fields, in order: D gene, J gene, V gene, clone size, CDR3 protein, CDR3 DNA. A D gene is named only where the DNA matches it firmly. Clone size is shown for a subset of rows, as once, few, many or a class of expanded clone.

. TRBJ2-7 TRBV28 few CASLGTRASTYEQYF TGTGCCAGCTTAGGGACAAGAGCCTCTACCTACGAGCAGTACTTC
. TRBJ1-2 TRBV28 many CASSLSRGGYTF TGTGCCAGCAGTTTATCTCGGGGTGGCTACACCTTC
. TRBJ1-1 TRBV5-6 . CASSLLGLNTEAFF TGTGCCAGCAGCTTGTTGGGACTGAACACTGAAGCTTTCTTT
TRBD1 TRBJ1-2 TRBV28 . CAGSLRDRDGYTF TGTGCCGGCAGTTTAAGGGACAGGGATGGCTACACCTTC
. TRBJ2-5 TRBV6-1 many CASSPQTGTQYF TGTGCCAGCAGTCCACAGACTGGGACCCAGTACTTC
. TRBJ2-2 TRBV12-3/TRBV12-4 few CASSLEGSTGELFF TGTGCCAGCAGTTTGGAGGGTAGTACCGGGGAGCTGTTTTTT
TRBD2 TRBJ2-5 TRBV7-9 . CASSPGLVRAQETQYF TGTGCCAGCAGCCCCGGACTAGTAAGGGCCCAAGAGACCCAGTACTTC
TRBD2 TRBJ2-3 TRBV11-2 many CASSLTSGDLTDTQYF TGTGCCAGCAGCCTAACTAGCGGGGACCTCACAGATACGCAGTATTTT
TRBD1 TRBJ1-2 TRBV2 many CASSPQGQGYGYTF TGTGCCAGCAGTCCACAGGGACAGGGCTATGGCTACACCTTC
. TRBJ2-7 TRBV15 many CATSRAKGPYEQYF TGTGCCACCAGCAGAGCCAAGGGGCCCTACGAGCAGTACTTC
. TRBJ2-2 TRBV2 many CASSSTGYTGELFF TGTGCCAGCAGTTCTACAGGGTACACCGGGGAGCTGTTTTTT
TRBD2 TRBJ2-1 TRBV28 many CASSSRLAGGVGDEQFF TGTGCCAGCAGTTCCCGACTAGCGGGAGGGGTAGGTGATGAGCAGTTCTTC
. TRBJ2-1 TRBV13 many CASSFTGSVSYNEQFF TGTGCCAGCAGCTTTACAGGGTCCGTGTCCTACAATGAGCAGTTCTTC
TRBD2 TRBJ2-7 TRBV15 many CATSGGGRYEQYF TGTGCCACCTCCGGGGGGGGTCGGTACGAGCAGTACTTC
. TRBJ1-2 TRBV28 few CASRVTGGIGLITF TGTGCCAGCAGGGTGACGGGGGGGATCGGTCTTATCACCTTC
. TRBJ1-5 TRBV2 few CASRSSGSNQPHHF TGTGCCAGCAGATCTTCAGGGAGCAATCAGCCCCACCATTTT
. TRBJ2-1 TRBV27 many CASRGPLYNEQFF TGTGCCAGCAGGGGGCCCCTCTACAATGAGCAGTTCTTC
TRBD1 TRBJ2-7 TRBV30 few CAWSPDRVGEQYF TGTGCCTGGAGTCCAGACAGGGTTGGTGAGCAGTACTTC
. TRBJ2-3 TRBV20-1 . CSAEESTDTQYF TGCAGTGCCGAGGAGAGCACAGATACGCAGTATTTT
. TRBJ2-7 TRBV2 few CASKDSEGEQYF TGTGCCAGCAAAGACTCGGAGGGGGAGCAGTACTTC
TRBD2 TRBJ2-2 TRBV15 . CATSRRGAGENTGELFF TGTGCCACCAGCAGAAGGGGAGCGGGAGAGAACACCGGGGAGCTGTTTTTT
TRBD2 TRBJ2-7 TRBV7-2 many CASSLEGSGGPSSEQYF TGTGCCAGCAGCTTAGAGGGTAGCGGGGGGCCTTCTTCCGAGCAGTACTTC
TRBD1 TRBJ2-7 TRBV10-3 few CAISESRTGTYEQYF TGTGCCATCAGTGAGTCCCGGACAGGGACCTACGAGCAGTACTTC
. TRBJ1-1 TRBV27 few CASSAPSRTGPNTEAFF TGTGCCAGCAGTGCCCCCTCCAGGACGGGCCCCAACACTGAAGCTTTCTTT
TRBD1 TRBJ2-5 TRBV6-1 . CASSVISTGTGFETQYF TGTGCCAGCAGTGTCATCTCAACCGGGACAGGGTTCGAGACCCAGTACTTC
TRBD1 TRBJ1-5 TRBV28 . CASSLSQGALWQPQHF TGTGCCAGCAGTTTATCGCAGGGGGCGCTTTGGCAGCCCCAGCATTTT
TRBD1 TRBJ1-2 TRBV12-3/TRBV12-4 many CASSETQGALLGGYTF TGTGCCAGCAGCGAGACTCAGGGGGCGCTTCTGGGTGGCTACACCTTC
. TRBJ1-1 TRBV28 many CASTQGRVEAFF TGTGCCAGCACTCAAGGGAGGGTTGAAGCTTTCTTT
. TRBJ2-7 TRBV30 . CAWSVTSLEQYF TGTGCCTGGAGTGTAACTAGCCTCGAGCAGTACTTC
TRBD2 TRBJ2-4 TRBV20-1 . CSAGLAGTKNIQYF TGCAGTGCCGGCCTAGCGGGAACCAAAAACATTCAGTACTTC
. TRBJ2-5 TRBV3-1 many CASSQGLTERETQYF TGTGCCAGCAGCCAGGGCTTGACAGAGCGGGAGACCCAGTACTTC
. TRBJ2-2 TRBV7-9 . CASSLALQISTGELFF TGTGCCAGCAGCTTAGCGCTCCAGATCAGTACCGGGGAGCTGTTTTTT
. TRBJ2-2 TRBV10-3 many CAITTTGVTGELFF TGTGCCATCACCACGACAGGCGTCACCGGGGAGCTGTTTTTT
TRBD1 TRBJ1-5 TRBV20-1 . CSASVAGGLKSNQPQHF TGCAGTGCTAGTGTCGCAGGGGGATTGAAAAGCAATCAGCCCCAGCATTTT
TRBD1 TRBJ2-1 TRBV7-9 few CASSSGGRGLSYNEQFF TGTGCCAGCAGCTCAGGGGGTAGGGGGCTCTCCTACAATGAGCAGTTCTTC
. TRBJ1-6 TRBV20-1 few CSAGGLNSPLHF TGCAGTGCCGGGGGTTTGAATTCACCCCTCCACTTT
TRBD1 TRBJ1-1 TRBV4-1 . CASSRTGVTEAFF TGCGCCAGCAGCCGTACAGGGGTGACTGAAGCTTTCTTT
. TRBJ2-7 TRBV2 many CASHEAASSYEQYF TGTGCCAGCCATGAAGCGGCTAGCTCCTACGAGCAGTACTTC
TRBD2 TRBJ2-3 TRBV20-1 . CSARGLANTDTQYF TGCAGTGCTAGGGGACTAGCGAACACAGATACGCAGTATTTT
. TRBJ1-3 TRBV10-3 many CAISVENSGNTIYF TGTGCCATCAGTGTGGAGAACTCTGGAAACACCATATATTTT